This TCR beta chain originates from a study of human T cells and chemical hapten exposure. Study details: Small discrepancies in pooled library volume mainly accounted for the varying TCR yields per sample. Findings and caveats of the study: TCRs exceeding a frequency of 1 in 1000 stayed unchanged under DPC sensitization.

Comments on this clonotype: What it binds is not known.

V gave up 4 bases and J gave up 2 bases, with 6 bases separating them. This CDR3 region has 13 residues. In germline, CDR1 is SGHTA, CDR2 FQGNSA. TCRdb passed the RACE reads through MiXCR, listing each CDR3 protein once. The data show approximately 180,000 distinct CDR3 sequences, 30% seen once. Time point given: pre-sensitization, week 0. The treatment was: therapeutic diphenylcyclopropenone sensitization with weekly scalp DPC. Investigators collected blood before applying each patch test. The TCR was taken from a woman aged 30 to 39 with alopecia areata. Some clones in this sample may be carry-over from other donors' samples. This chain uses TRBV7-2 with TRBJ1-5; TRBD1 is a possible D gene (5 bases). The input for sequencing was whole blood, taken in connection with sensitization to the hapten diphenylcyclopropenone (DPC). CDR3 residues: CASSSGGNQPQHF. In DNA form, the CDR3 reads TGTGCCAGCAGCTCGGGGGGCAATCAGCCCCAGCATTTT.